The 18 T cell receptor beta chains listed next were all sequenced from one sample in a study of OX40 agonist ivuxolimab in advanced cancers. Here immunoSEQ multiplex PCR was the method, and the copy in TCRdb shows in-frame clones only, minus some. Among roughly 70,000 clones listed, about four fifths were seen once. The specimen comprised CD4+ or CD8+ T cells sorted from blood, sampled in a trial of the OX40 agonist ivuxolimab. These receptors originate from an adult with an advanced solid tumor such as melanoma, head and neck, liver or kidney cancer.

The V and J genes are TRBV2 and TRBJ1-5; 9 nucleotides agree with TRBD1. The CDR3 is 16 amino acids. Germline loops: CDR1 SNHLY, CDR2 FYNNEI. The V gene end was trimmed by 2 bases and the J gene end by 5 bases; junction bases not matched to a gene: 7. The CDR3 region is CASSERDRGRYQPQHF. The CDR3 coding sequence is TGTGCCAGCAGTGAAAGAGACAGGGGGAGGTATCAGCCCCAGCATTTT.

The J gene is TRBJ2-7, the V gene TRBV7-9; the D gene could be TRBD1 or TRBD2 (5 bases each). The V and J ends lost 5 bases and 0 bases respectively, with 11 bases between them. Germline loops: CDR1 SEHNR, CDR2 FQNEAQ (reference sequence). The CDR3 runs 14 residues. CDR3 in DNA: TGTGCCAGCAGCCAAGCAGGGAGCTCCTACGAGCAGTACGTC. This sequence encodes CASSQAGSSYEQYV.

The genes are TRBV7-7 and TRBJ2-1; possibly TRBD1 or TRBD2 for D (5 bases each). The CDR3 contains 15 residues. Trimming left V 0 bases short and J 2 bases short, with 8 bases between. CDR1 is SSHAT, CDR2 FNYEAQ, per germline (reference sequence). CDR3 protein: CASSLARGTYNEQFF. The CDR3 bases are TGTGCCAGCAGCTTAGCCCGGGGCACCTACAATGAGCAGTTCTTC.

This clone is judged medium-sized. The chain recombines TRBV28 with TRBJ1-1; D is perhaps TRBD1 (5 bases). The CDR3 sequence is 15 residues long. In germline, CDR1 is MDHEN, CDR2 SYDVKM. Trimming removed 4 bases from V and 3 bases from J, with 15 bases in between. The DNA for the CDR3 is TGTGCCAGCAGTTCCCCAGGGAGCGTAGACACTGAAGCTTTCTTT. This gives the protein CASSSPGSVDTEAFF.

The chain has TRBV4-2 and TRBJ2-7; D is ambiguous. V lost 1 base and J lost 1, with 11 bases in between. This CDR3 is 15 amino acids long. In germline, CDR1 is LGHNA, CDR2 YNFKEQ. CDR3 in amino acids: CASSQVSATSYEQYF. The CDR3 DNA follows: TGTGCCAGCAGCCAAGTGTCGGCTACGTCCTACGAGCAGTACTTC.

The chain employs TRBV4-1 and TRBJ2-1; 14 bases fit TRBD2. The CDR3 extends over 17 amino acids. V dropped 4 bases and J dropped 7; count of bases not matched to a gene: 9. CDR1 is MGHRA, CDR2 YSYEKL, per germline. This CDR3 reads CASSLGTSGGLWNEQFF. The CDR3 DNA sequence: TGCGCCAGCAGCCTGGGGACTAGCGGGGGCCTGTGGAATGAGCAGTTCTTC.

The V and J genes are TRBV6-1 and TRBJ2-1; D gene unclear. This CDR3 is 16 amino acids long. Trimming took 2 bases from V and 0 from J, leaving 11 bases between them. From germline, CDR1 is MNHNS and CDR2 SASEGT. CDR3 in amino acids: CASSESSGSSYNEQFF. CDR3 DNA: TGTGCCAGCAGTGAAAGTTCAGGAAGCTCCTACAATGAGCAGTTCTTC.

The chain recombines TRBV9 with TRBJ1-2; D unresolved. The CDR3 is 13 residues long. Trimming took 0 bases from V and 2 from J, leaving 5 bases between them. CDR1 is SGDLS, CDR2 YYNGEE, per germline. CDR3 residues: CASSVAGNYGYTF. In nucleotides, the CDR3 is TGTGCCAGCAGCGTAGCTGGGAACTATGGCTACACCTTC.

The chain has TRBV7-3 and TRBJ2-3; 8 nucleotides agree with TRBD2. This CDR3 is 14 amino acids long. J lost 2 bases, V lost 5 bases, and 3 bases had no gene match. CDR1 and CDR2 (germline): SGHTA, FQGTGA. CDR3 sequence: CASSPGLVTDTQYF. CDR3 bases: TGTGCCAGCAGCCCGGGACTAGTCACAGATACGCAGTATTTT. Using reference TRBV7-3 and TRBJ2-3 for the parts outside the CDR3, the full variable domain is GAGVSQTPSNKVTEKGKYVELRCDPISGHTALYWYRQSLGQGPEFLIYFQGTGAADDSGLPNDRFFAVRPEGSVSTLKIQRTERGDSAVYLCASSPGLVTDTQYFGPGTRLTVL.

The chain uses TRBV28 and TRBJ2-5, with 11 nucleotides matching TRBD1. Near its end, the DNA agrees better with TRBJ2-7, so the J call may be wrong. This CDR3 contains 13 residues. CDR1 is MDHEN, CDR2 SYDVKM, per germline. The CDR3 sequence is CASSPGTGGEQYF. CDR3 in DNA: TGTGCCAGCAGTCCAGGGACAGGGGGCGAGCAGTACTTC.

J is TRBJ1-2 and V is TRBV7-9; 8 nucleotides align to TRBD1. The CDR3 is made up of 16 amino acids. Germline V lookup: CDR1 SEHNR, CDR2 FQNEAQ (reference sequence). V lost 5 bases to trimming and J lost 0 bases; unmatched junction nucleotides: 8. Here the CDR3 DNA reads TGTGCCAGCAGCACAGGACAGGGCCGTACTAACTATGGCTACACCTTC. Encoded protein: CASSTGQGRTNYGYTF.

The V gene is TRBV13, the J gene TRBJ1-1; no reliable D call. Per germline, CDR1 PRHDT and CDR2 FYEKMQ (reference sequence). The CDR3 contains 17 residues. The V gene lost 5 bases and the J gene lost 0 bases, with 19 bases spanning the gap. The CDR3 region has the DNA TGTGCCAGCAGCGGACCGTACGGATTTATCATGAACACTGAAGCTTTCTTT. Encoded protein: CASSGPYGFIMNTEAFF.

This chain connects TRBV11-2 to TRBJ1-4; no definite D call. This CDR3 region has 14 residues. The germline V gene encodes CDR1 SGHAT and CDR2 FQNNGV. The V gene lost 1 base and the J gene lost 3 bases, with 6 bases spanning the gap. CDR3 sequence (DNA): TGTGCCAGCAGCTTAGGAAGGGCTAATGAAAAACTGTTTTTT. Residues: CASSLGRANEKLFF.

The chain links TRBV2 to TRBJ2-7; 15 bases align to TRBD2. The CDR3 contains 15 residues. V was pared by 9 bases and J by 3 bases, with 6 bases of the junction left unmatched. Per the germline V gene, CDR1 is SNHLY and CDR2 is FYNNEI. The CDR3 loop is CARGLAGGGSYEQYF. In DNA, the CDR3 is TGTGCCAGGGGACTAGCGGGAGGTGGGAGCTACGAGCAGTACTTC.

CDR3 region: CASSWTGGSNGYTF. The DNA of the CDR3 is TGTGCCAGCAGCTGGACCGGGGGGTCGAATGGCTACACCTTC. This chain joins TRBV7-9 and TRBJ1-2; possible D gene TRBD1, 5 bases. There are 14 residues in the CDR3. V lost 4 bases and J lost 6, with 15 bases in between. In germline, CDR1 is SEHNR, CDR2 FQNEAQ (reference sequence).

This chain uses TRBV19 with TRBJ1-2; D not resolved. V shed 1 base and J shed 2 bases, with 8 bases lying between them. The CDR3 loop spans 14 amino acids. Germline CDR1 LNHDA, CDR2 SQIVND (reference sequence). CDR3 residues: CASSIVGRNYGYTF. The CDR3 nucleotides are TGTGCCAGTAGTATAGTGGGCAGGAACTATGGCTACACCTTC. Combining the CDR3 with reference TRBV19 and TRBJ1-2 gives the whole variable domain DGGITQSPKYLFRKEGQNVTLSCEQNLNHDAMYWYRQDPGQGLRLIYYSQIVNDFQKGDIAEGYSVSREKKESFPLTVTSAQKNPTAFYLCASSIVGRNYGYTFGSGTRLTVV.

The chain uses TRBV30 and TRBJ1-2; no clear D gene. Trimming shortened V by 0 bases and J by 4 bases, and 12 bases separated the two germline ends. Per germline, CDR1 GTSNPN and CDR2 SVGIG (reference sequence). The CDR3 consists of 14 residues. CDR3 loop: CAWSVRLEGYGYTF. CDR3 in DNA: TGTGCCTGGAGTGTACGACTCGAGGGCTATGGCTACACCTTC.

The CDR3 DNA reads as TGTGCCTGGAGTGTACAAGACAGGCCTCCGGCGTATTTT. It yields the protein CAWSVQDRPPAYF. The gene calls are TRBV30 and TRBJ2-3, with D possibly matching TRBD1 (6 bases). Germline V gene lookup returns CDR1 GTSNPN and CDR2 SVGIG (reference sequence). This CDR3 is built from 13 residues. V was clipped by 0 bases and J by 14 bases, with 18 bases between them.